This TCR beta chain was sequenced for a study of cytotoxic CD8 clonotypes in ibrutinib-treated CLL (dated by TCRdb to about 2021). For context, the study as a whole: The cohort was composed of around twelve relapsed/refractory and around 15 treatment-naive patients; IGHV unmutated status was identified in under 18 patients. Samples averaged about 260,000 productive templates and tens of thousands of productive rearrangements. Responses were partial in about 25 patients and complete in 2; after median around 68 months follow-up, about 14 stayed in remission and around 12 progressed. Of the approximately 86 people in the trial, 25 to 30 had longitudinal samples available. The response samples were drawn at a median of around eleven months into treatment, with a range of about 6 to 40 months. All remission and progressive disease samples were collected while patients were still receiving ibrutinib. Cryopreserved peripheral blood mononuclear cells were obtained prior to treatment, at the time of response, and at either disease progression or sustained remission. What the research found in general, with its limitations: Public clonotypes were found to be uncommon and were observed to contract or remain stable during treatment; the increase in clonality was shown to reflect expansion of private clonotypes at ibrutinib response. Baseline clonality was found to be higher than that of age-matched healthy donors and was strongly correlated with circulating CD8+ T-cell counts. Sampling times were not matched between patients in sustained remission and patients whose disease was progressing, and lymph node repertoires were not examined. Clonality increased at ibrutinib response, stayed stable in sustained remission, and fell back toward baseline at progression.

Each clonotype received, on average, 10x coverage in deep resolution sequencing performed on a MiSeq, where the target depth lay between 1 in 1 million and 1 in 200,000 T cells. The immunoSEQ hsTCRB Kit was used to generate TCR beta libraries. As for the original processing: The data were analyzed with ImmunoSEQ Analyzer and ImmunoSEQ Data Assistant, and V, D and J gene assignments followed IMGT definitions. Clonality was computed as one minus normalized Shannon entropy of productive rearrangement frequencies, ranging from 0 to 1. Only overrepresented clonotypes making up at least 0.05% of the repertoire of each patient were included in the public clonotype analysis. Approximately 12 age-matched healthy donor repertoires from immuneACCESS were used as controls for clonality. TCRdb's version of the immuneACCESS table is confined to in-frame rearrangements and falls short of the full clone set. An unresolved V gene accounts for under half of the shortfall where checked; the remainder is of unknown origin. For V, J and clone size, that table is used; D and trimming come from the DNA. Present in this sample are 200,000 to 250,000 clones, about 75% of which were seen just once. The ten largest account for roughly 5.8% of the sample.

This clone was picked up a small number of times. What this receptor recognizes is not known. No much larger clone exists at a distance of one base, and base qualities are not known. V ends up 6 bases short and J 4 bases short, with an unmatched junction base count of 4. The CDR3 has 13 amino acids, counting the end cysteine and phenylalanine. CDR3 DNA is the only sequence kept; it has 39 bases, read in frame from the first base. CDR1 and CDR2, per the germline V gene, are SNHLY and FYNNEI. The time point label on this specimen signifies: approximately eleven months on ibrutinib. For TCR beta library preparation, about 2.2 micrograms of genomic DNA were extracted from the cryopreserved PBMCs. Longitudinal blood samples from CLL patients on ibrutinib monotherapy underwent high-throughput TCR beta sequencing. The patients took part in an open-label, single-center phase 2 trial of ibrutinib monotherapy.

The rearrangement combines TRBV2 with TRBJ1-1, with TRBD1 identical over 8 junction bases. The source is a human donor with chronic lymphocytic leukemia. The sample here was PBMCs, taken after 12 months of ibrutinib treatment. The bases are TGTGCCAGCAGCCGGACAGGGATCACTGAAGCTTTCTTT. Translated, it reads CASSRTGITEAFF. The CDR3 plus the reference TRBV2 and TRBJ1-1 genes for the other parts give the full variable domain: EPEVTQTPSHQVTQMGQEVILRCVPISNHLYFYWYRQILGQKVEFLVSFYNNEISEKSEIFDDQFSVERPDGSNFTLKIRSTKLEDSAMYFCASSRTGITEAFFGQGTRLTVV.